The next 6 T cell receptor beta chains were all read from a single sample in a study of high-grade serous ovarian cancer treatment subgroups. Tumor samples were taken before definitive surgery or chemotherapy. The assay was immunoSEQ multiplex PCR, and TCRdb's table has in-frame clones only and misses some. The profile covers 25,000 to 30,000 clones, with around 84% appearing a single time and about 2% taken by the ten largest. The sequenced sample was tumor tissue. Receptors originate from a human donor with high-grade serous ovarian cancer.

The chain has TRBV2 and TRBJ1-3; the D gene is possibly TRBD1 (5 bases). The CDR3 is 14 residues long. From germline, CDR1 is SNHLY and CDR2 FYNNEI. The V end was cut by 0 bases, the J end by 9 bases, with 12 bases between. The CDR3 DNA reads TGTGCCAGCAGTGAAGCGCCCGGGCAGGGCACCATATATTTT. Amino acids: CASSEAPGQGTIYF.

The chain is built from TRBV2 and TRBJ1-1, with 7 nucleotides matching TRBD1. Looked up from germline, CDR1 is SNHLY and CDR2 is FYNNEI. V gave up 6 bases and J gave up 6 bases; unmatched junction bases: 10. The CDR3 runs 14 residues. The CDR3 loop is CASRRGTAFSEAFF. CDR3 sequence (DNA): TGTGCCAGCAGGAGAGGGACAGCATTCTCTGAAGCTTTCTTT.

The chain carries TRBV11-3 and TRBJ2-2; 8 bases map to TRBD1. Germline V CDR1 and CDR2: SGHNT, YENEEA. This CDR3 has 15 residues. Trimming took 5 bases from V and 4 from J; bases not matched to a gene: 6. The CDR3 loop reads CASSPGTGLTGELFF. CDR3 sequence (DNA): TGTGCCAGCAGCCCCGGGACAGGACTCACCGGGGAGCTGTTTTTT.

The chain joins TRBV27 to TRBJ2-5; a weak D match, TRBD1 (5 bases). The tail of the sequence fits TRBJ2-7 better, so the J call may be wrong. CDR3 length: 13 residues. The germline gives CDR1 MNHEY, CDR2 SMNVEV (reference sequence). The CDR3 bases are TGTGCCAGCAGTTTAACCCCCCAGGGCGAGCAGTACTTC. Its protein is CASSLTPQGEQYF.

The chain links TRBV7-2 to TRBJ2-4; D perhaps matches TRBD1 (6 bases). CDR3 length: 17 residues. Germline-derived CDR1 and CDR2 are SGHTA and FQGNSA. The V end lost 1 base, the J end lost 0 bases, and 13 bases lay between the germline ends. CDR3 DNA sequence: TGTGCCAGCAGCTTAGGTGGGACACTGAGAGCCAAAAACATTCAGTACTTC. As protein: CASSLGGTLRAKNIQYF.

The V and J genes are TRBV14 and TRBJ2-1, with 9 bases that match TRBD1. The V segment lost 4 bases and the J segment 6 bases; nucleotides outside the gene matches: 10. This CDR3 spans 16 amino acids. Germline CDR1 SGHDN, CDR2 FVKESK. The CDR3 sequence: CASSLKERDRANEQFF. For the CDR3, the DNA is TGTGCCAGCAGCCTCAAGGAACGGGACAGGGCCAATGAGCAGTTCTTC.